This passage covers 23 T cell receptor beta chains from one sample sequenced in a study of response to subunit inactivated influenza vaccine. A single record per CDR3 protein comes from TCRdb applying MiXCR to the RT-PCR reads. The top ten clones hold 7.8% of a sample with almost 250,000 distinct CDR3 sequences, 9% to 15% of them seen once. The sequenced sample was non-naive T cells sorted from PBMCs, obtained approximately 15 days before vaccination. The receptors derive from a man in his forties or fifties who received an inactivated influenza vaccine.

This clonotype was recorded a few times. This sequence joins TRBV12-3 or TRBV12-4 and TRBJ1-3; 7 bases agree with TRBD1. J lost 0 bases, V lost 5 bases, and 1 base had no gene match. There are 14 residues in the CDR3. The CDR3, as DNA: TGTGCCAGCAGTGGGACAGACTCTGGAAACACCATATATTTT. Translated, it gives CASSGTDSGNTIYF.

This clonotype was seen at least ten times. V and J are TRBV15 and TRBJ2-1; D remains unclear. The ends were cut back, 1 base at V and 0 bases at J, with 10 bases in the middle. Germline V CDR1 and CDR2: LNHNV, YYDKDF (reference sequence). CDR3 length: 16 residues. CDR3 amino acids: CATSRGPYLSYNEQFF. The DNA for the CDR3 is TGTGCCACCAGCAGAGGACCCTACCTCTCCTACAATGAGCAGTTCTTC.

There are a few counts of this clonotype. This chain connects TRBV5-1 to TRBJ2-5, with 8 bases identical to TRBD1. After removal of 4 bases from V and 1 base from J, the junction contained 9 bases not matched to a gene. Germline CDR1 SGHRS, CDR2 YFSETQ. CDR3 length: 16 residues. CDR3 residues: CASSGGTGDLQETQYF. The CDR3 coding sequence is TGCGCCAGCAGCGGAGGGACAGGAGATCTCCAAGAGACCCAGTACTTC.

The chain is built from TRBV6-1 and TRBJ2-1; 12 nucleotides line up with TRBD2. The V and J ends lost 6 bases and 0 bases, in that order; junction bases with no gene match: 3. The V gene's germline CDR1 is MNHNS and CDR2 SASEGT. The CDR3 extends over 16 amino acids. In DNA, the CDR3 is TGTGCCAGCAGCCGGACTAGCGGGACCTCCTACAATGAGCAGTTCTTC. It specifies CASSRTSGTSYNEQFF.

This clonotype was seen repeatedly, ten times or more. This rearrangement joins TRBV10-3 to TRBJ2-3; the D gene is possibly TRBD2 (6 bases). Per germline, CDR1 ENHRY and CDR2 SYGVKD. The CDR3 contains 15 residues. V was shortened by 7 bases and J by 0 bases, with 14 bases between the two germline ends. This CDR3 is CAITEQRASTDTQYF. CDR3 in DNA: TGTGCCATCACCGAACAGCGGGCCAGCACAGATACGCAGTATTTT.

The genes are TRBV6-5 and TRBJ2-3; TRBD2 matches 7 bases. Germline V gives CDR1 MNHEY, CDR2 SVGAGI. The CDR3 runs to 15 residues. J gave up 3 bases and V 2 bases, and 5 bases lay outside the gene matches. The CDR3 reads CASSYGLADTDTQYF. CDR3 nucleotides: TGTGCCAGCAGTTACGGCCTAGCGGATACAGATACGCAGTATTTT.

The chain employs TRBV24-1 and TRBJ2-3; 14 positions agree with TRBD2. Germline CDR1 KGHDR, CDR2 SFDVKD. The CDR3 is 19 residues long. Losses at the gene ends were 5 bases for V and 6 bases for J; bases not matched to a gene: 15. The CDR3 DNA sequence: TGTGCCACCAGTGCTTTAGGGGGGACTAGCGGGGGTGGCGCGGATACGCAGTATTTT. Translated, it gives CATSALGGTSGGGADTQYF.

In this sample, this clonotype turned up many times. CDR3 bases: TGTGCCAGCAGTGAGAGGGTGGATAATTCACCCCTCCACTTT. Translation gives CASSERVDNSPLHF. V is TRBV2 and J is TRBJ1-6; no firm D call. The CDR3 has 14 amino acids. CDR1 and CDR2 from the germline V gene are SNHLY and FYNNEI. V lost 3 bases to trimming and J lost 5 bases, with 8 bases between them.

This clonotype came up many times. The CDR3 DNA reads as TGTGCCAGCAGGTCCACTAGCGGGGGCTACAGGAGCTCCTACAATGAGCAGTTCTTC. It codes for CASRSTSGGYRSSYNEQFF. V gene TRBV27 combines with J gene TRBJ2-1, with 11 bases aligning to TRBD2. V shed 6 bases, J shed 0 bases, and the junction held 13 bases outside the gene matches. This CDR3 contains 19 residues. CDR1 and CDR2 (germline): MNHEY, SMNVEV (reference sequence).

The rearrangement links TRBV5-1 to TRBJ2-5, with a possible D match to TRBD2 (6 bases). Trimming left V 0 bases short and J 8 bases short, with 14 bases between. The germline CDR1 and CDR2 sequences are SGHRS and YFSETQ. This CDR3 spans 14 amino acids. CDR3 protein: CASSLDQRRGTQYF. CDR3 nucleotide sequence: TGCGCCAGCAGCTTGGACCAGCGGCGGGGTACCCAGTACTTC.

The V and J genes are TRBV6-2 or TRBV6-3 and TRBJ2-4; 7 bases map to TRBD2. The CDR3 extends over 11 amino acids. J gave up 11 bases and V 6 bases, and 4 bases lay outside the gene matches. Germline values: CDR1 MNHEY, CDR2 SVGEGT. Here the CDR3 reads CASRKGLFQYF. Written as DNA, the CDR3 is TGTGCCAGCAGAAAGGGACTATTTCAGTACTTC.

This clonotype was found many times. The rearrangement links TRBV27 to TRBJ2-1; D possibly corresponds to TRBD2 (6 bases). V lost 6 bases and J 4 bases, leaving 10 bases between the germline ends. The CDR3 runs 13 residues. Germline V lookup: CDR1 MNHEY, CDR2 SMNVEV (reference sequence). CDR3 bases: TGTGCCAGCAGGAGGCGGGGTTACAATGAGCAGTTCTTC. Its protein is CASRRRGYNEQFF.

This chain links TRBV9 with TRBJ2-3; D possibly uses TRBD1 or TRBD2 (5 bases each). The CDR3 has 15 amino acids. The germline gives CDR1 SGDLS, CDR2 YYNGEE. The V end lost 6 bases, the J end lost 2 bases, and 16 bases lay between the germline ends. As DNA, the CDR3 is TGTGCCAGCAACCAGCGAGGGGCCGACACAGATACGCAGTATTTT. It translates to CASNQRGADTDTQYF.

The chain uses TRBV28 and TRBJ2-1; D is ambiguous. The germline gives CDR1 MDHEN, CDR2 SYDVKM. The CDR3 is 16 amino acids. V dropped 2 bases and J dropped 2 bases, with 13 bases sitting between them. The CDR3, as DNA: TGTGCCAGCAGTTTAATGTCGAAGTTGACCTACAATGAGCAGTTCTTC. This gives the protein CASSLMSKLTYNEQFF.

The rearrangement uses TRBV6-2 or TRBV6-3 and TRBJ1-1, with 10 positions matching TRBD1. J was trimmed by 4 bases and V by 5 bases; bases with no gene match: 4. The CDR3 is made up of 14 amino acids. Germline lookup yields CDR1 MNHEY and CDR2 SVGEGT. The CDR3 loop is CASSPGQGVTEAFF. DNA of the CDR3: TGTGCCAGCAGTCCTGGACAGGGGGTCACTGAAGCTTTCTTT.

CDR3 residues: CSASPGADYEQYF. The DNA of the CDR3 is TGCAGTGCTAGTCCGGGGGCTGACTACGAGCAGTACTTC. The rearrangement links TRBV20-1 to TRBJ2-7; D is tentatively TRBD1 or TRBD2 (6 bases each). There are 13 residues in the CDR3. The V end was cut by 3 bases, the J end by 3 bases, with 12 bases between. CDR1 is DFQATT and CDR2 is SNEGSKA in the germline V gene (reference sequence).

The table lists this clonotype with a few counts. CDR3 bases: TGTGCCACCAGTGATTTGCTCGCGGGAGGTTACAATGAGCAGTTCTTC. This sequence encodes CATSDLLAGGYNEQFF. The chain uses TRBV24-1 and TRBJ2-1; 8 bases are a match to TRBD2. Germline values: CDR1 KGHDR, CDR2 SFDVKD. CDR3 length equals 16 residues. V shed 0 bases, J shed 4 bases, and the junction held 4 bases outside the gene matches.

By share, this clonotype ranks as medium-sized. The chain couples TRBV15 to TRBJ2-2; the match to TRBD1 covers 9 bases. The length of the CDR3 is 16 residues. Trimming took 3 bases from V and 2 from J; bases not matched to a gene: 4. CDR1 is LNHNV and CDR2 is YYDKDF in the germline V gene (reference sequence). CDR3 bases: TGTGCCACCAGCAGGGGGACAGGGATAAACACCGGGGAGCTGTTTTTT. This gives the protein CATSRGTGINTGELFF. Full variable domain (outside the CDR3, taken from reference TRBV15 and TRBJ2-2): DAMVIQNPRYQVTQFGKPVTLSCSQTLNHNVMYWYQQKSSQAPKLLFHYYDKDFNNEADTPDNFQSRRPNTSFCFLDIRSPGLGDTAMYLCATSRGTGINTGELFFGEGSRLTVL.

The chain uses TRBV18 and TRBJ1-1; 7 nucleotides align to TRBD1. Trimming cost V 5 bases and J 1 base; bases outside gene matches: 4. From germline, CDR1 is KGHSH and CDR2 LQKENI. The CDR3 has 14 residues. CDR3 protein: CASSSDRQNTEAFF. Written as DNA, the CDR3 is TGTGCCAGCTCATCGGACAGGCAGAACACTGAAGCTTTCTTT.

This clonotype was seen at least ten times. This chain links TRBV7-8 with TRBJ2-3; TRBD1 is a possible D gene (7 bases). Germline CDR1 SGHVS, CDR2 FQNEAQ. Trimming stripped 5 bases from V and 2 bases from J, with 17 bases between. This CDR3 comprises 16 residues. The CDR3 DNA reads TGTGCCAGCAGCCGGACTACTGACAGGGACACAGATACGCAGTATTTT. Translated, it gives CASSRTTDRDTDTQYF.

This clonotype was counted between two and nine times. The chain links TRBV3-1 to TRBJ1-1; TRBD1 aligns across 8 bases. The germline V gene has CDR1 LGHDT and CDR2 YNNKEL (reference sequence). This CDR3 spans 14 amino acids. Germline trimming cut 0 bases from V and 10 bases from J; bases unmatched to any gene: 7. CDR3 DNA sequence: TGTGCCAGCAGCCAAGATTCGGACAGGGCAGGAGCTTTCTTT. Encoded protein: CASSQDSDRAGAFF.

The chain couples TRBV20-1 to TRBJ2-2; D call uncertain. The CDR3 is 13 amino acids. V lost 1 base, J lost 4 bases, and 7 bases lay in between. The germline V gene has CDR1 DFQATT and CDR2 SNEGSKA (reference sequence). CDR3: CSARAPGTGELFF. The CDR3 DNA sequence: TGCAGTGCTAGAGCCCCAGGCACCGGGGAGCTGTTTTTT.

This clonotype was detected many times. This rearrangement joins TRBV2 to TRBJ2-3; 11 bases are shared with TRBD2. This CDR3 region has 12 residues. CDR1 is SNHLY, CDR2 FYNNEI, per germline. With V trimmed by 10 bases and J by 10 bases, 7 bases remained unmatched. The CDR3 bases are TGTGCCACCAACCTTAGCGGGAGGGCGCAGTATTTT. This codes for CATNLSGRAQYF.